This entry features one T cell receptor beta chain sequence. Its cognate antigen has yet to be identified. It has no much larger one-base neighbor in the sample; base qualities were not kept. This entry comes from a study of T-cell reconstitution after alpha-beta-depleted transplantation in children (dated by TCRdb to the mid-2010s). For the study in its entirety: T-cell immune reconstitution after TCRalphabeta/CD19-depleted allogeneic hematopoietic cell transplantation in children was quantitatively tracked in the study by means of TCR repertoire profiling.

Library preparation was by PCR. Reads for this sample came from an Illumina HiSeq 2500. TCR libraries were prepared with molecular barcoding, using unique molecular identifiers to normalize TCRbeta repertoire quantification. TCRdb reworked the public reads: Q25 trimming with fastp, MiXCR clone assembly, productive beta chains retained. Rows with a matching CDR3 protein are joined into one entry that keeps the most common DNA and genes. The sample data list approximately 400,000 distinct CDR3 sequences, and 11% of these were observed just once. The top ten clonotypes cover approximately 5% of the sample. Reading the germline V gene gives CDR1 SGHTA and CDR2 FQGNSA. Its CDR3 holds 14 amino acids, cysteine through phenylalanine. Left in the record is the CDR3 DNA by itself, 42 bases read in frame from the first base. The V end loses 0 bases and the J end loses 7 bases, and a stretch of 12 bases separates them.

Sequenced here: PBMCs from the stem cell graft donor, sampled from the stem cell graft. The TCR originated in a human donor who donated a stem cell graft to a child with acute myeloid leukemia. The chain employs TRBV7-2 and TRBJ1-2; a tentative D match to TRBD1 spans 5 bases. The CDR3 region has the sequence CASSLAFAGLGYTF. DNA sequence: TGTGCCAGCAGCTTAGCGTTTGCGGGGCTTGGCTACACCTTC.